This entry lists 22 T cell receptor beta chains sequenced from one sample in a study of a mutant IDH1 vaccine in newly diagnosed glioma. Produced via immunoSEQ multiplex PCR; TCRdb's table is partial and in-frame only. The sample lists about 98,000 clones; approximately 90% were seen once. Time point noted: baseline, week 1 (first vaccination visit). Described treatment: pre-vaccination baseline after standard-of-care therapy. The specimen comprised PBMCs, sampled from a glioma patient treated with radiotherapy, temozolomide or both. These receptor sequences come from a woman between 45 and 65 years old with glioma.

The chain's CDR3 is CAWRRPDRYDEDEQFF. CDR3 DNA sequence: TGTGCCTGGAGGCGTCCCGACAGGTACGATGAGGATGAGCAGTTCTTC. The gene calls are TRBV30 and TRBJ2-1; D possibly corresponds to TRBD1 (6 bases). CDR1 and CDR2 (germline): GTSNPN, SVGIG (reference sequence). The V end lost 3 bases, the J end lost 8 bases, and 23 bases lay between the germline ends. This CDR3 spans 16 amino acids. Full variable domain (outside the CDR3, taken from reference TRBV30 and TRBJ2-1): SQTIHQWPATLVQPVGSPLSLECTVEGTSNPNLYWYRQAAGRGLQLLFYSVGIGQISSEVPQNLSASRPQDRQFILSSKKLLLSDSGFYLCAWRRPDRYDEDEQFFGPGTRLTVL.

The chain employs TRBV19 and TRBJ1-5, with no clear D. Germline values: CDR1 LNHDA, CDR2 SQIVND (reference sequence). This CDR3 spans 13 amino acids. V shed 7 bases and J shed 1 base, with 8 bases lying between them. The CDR3 sequence: CASTLTSNQPQHF. DNA of the CDR3: TGTGCCAGTACTCTCACGAGCAATCAGCCCCAGCATTTT.

This chain connects TRBV28 to TRBJ1-2; no clear D gene. There are 13 residues in the CDR3. The germline V gene has CDR1 MDHEN and CDR2 SYDVKM. Trimming shortened V by 5 bases and J by 8 bases, and 15 bases separated the two germline ends. The chain's CDR3 is CASSLGGVSGYTF. CDR3 nucleotide sequence: TGTGCCAGCAGTCTGGGCGGGGTTTCGGGCTACACCTTC.

V usage is TRBV30 and J usage is TRBJ1-6; 7 nucleotides align to TRBD1. Germline V gives CDR1 GTSNPN, CDR2 SVGIG (reference sequence). V lost 0 bases, J lost 7 bases, and 0 bases stayed unmatched. The CDR3 spans 13 residues. CDR3 protein: CAWSVQGNSPLHF. In nucleotides, the CDR3 is TGTGCCTGGAGTGTACAGGGGAATTCACCCCTCCACTTT.

This clone was seen only a few times. The chain couples TRBV7-3 to TRBJ2-3; possibly TRBD2 for D (5 bases). In germline, CDR1 is SGHTA, CDR2 FQGTGA. CDR3 length equals 14 residues. Trimming stripped 3 bases from V and 4 bases from J, with 11 bases between. CDR3 residues: CASSFSGEPDTQYF. The CDR3 nucleotides read TGTGCCAGCAGCTTTTCCGGGGAGCCAGATACGCAGTATTTT.

This clone was observed once. V is TRBV2 and J is TRBJ1-5, with 9 bases matching TRBD1. V lost 10 bases and J lost 3; bases outside the gene matches: 7. The CDR3 is 14 amino acids. Germline V gene lookup returns CDR1 SNHLY and CDR2 FYNNEI. CDR3 in amino acids: CATSGTGNNQPQHF. Written as DNA, the CDR3 is TGTGCCACCTCCGGGACAGGGAACAATCAGCCCCAGCATTTT.

This clone was detected once. CDR3 DNA sequence: TGTGCCAGCAGCTTGGCCCACAGGGGTGGCGAGCAGTACTTC. Protein sequence: CASSLAHRGGEQYF. The J gene is TRBJ2-7, the V gene TRBV5-4; 7 bases are a match to TRBD1. The V gene end was trimmed by 0 bases and the J gene end by 6 bases; junction bases not matched to a gene: 6. Germline assignment: CDR1 SGHNT and CDR2 YYREEE (reference sequence). This CDR3 comprises 14 residues.

This clone was detected only a few times. The chain links TRBV7-9 to TRBJ1-4, with D hard to call. Germline V gene lookup returns CDR1 SEHNR and CDR2 FQNEAQ (reference sequence). V shed 5 bases and J shed 2 bases, with 9 bases lying between them. The CDR3 is 14 residues long. The CDR3 sequence: CASSPRRTNEKLFF. CDR3 in DNA: TGTGCCAGCAGCCCTCGACGGACTAATGAAAAACTGTTTTTT. The entire variable domain, with the rest obtained from reference TRBV7-9 and TRBJ1-4, is as follows: DTGVSQNPRHKITKRGQNVTFRCDPISEHNRLYWYRQTLGQGPEFLTYFQNEAQLEKSRLLSDRFSAERPKGSFSTLEIQRTEQGDSAMYLCASSPRRTNEKLFFGSGTQLSVL.

The V call is TRBV7-3, the J call TRBJ1-6; D gene ambiguous. This CDR3 has 15 amino acids. The germline V gene encodes CDR1 SGHTA and CDR2 FQGTGA. Trimming shortened V by 5 bases and J by 4 bases, and 12 bases separated the two germline ends. The CDR3 bases are TGTGCCAGCAGCCCCGATGGATCTTATAATTCACCCCTCCACTTT. Encoded protein: CASSPDGSYNSPLHF.

The V and J genes are TRBV30 and TRBJ2-1; D gene ambiguous. The CDR3 covers 12 residues. V shed 1 base and J shed 8 bases, with 9 bases lying between them. Germline-derived CDR1 and CDR2 are GTSNPN and SVGIG (reference sequence). The CDR3 loop is CAWSEGSYEQFF. The DNA for the CDR3 is TGTGCCTGGAGTGAGGGCTCCTATGAGCAGTTCTTC.

The chain combines TRBV11-2 with TRBJ2-3, with D possibly matching TRBD2 (5 bases). Germline loops: CDR1 SGHAT, CDR2 FQNNGV. V lost 5 bases and J lost 11, with 17 bases in between. The length of the CDR3 is 13 residues. As DNA, the CDR3 is TGTGCCAGCAGCGAACAGCGCCGGAGCGGGCAGTATTTT. Residues: CASSEQRRSGQYF.

J is TRBJ1-1 and V is TRBV5-4; 8 bases match TRBD1. Germline CDR1 SGHNT, CDR2 YYREEE (reference sequence). V gave up 0 bases and J gave up 3 bases; unmatched junction bases: 4. The CDR3 sequence is 15 residues long. The DNA for the CDR3 is TGTGCCAGCAGCTTGGGGGACAGGTCATACACTGAAGCTTTCTTT. Protein sequence: CASSLGDRSYTEAFF.

The table lists this clone with a few counts. The J gene is TRBJ2-7, the V gene TRBV7-9, with 10 bases lining up with TRBD1. Germline V gene data show CDR1 as SEHNR and CDR2 as FQNEAQ (reference sequence). The CDR3 length is 15 residues. V trimming: 5 bases; J trimming: 3 bases; junction bases outside the gene matches: 7. DNA of the CDR3: TGTGCCAGCAGCCAAGGACAGGGGGTAAACTACGAGCAGTACTTC. This encodes CASSQGQGVNYEQYF.

V gene TRBV30 combines with J gene TRBJ2-1; D is perhaps TRBD1 or TRBD2 (5 bases each). The CDR3 has 13 amino acids. Between the trimmed V and J ends, which lost 2 bases and 9 bases, there was a span of 14 bases. Per germline, CDR1 GTSNPN and CDR2 SVGIG (reference sequence). This chain's CDR3 is CAWSWGRGVEQFF. The CDR3 nucleotides read TGTGCCTGGAGTTGGGGGAGAGGGGTTGAGCAGTTCTTC.

This chain joins TRBV6-1 and TRBJ1-1; D possibly corresponds to TRBD1 (5 bases). Between the trimmed V and J ends, which lost 6 bases and 1 base, there was a span of 9 bases. Germline V gives CDR1 MNHNS, CDR2 SASEGT. The CDR3 length is 13 residues. CDR3 amino acids: CASSATENTEAFF. The CDR3 DNA is TGTGCCAGCAGCGCGACAGAGAACACTGAAGCTTTCTTT.

This clone has a single count. Other DNA variants within this sample encode the same CDR3. The V gene is TRBV28, the J gene TRBJ2-7; no clear D gene. The germline CDR1 and CDR2 sequences are MDHEN and SYDVKM. This CDR3 spans 12 amino acids. With 5 bases removed from V and 0 bases from J, the gap between germline ends came to 5 bases. CDR3 coding DNA: TGTGCCAGCAGTCTGAGCTCCTACGAGCAGTACTTC. Its translation is CASSLSSYEQYF.

The chain links TRBV29-1 to TRBJ2-7; 10 nucleotides align to TRBD1. The junction had 6 bases not matched to a gene; V was cut back by 1 base and J by 6 bases. This CDR3 comprises 14 residues. Per the germline V gene, CDR1 is SQVTM and CDR2 is ANQGSEA. CDR3 loop: CSVEAGTGDAEQYF. The CDR3 bases are TGCAGCGTTGAAGCCGGGACAGGGGACGCCGAGCAGTACTTC.

The rearrangement uses TRBV10-1 and TRBJ1-4, with TRBD1 identical over 7 bases. The CDR3 covers 14 residues. CDR1 and CDR2 from the germline V gene are WNHNN and SYGVQD (reference sequence). Trimming took 5 bases from V and 5 from J; bases not matched to a gene: 5. CDR3 sequence (DNA): TGCGCCAGCAGTTCGGGACAGCAAAATGAAAAACTGTTTTTT. Protein sequence: CASSSGQQNEKLFF.

The chain carries TRBV19 and TRBJ1-2, with D perhaps TRBD1 (6 bases). The ends were cut back, 5 bases at V and 8 bases at J, with 18 bases in the middle. The CDR3 has 14 residues. CDR1 and CDR2 (germline): LNHDA, SQIVND (reference sequence). For the CDR3, the DNA is TGTGCCAGTAGTCCCGCGGACAGTTTAGGGGGCTACACCTTC. This translates into CASSPADSLGGYTF. The entire variable domain, with the rest obtained from reference TRBV19 and TRBJ1-2, is as follows: DGGITQSPKYLFRKEGQNVTLSCEQNLNHDAMYWYRQDPGQGLRLIYYSQIVNDFQKGDIAEGYSVSREKKESFPLTVTSAQKNPTAFYLCASSPADSLGGYTFGSGTRLTVV.

Details on this clone: Other DNA sequences in the same sample also yield this CDR3. The chain joins TRBV7-9 to TRBJ2-7, with D unresolved. This CDR3 has 13 residues. Trimming removed 1 base at V and 0 bases at J, with 4 bases between. Germline lookup yields CDR1 SEHNR and CDR2 FQNEAQ (reference sequence). CDR3 DNA: TGTGCCAGCAGCTTAGTATCCTCCTACGAGCAGTACTTC. Translated: CASSLVSSYEQYF.

The V call is TRBV6-5, the J call TRBJ2-7, with a weak D call TRBD2 (6 bases). Germline V gives CDR1 MNHEY, CDR2 SVGAGI. The V and J ends lost 0 bases and 4 bases respectively, with 10 bases between them. This CDR3 spans 14 amino acids. The CDR3: CASSYSMGLYEQYF. CDR3 DNA: TGTGCCAGCAGTTACTCCATGGGACTTTACGAGCAGTACTTC.

The chain uses TRBV30 and TRBJ2-7; 7 nucleotides match TRBD1. Germline-derived CDR1 and CDR2 are GTSNPN and SVGIG (reference sequence). The CDR3 runs 14 residues. The ends lost 2 bases at V and 3 bases at J; junction bases unmatched: 7. The CDR3 bases are TGTGCCTGGAGTCGACGAGGGGGCGTCTACGAGCAGTACTTC. Translating gives CAWSRRGGVYEQYF.